The 20 T cell receptor beta chains below were found in one sample sequenced in a study of T cell repertoires in cytomegalovirus infection. TCRdb re-called the reads with MiXCR, one entry per CDR3 protein. The sample has under 500,000 distinct CDR3 sequences; approximately 46% are singletons. Antigens of these TCRs are unknown. Sequences were derived from cultured PBMCs, sampled from culture after CMV antigen stimulation. The origin of the receptors is a human donor in good health (CMV status not recorded). Some clones in this sample may be carry-over from other donors' samples.

This clonotype was counted only a few times. V and J are TRBV4-1 and TRBJ2-3; D is ambiguous. Germline-derived CDR1 and CDR2 are MGHRA and YSYEKL. The V end was cut by 1 base, the J end by 4 bases, with 6 bases between. The CDR3 loop spans 13 amino acids. In DNA, the CDR3 is TGCGCCAGCAGCCAAGTCTCCTCAGATACGCAGTATTTT. This gives the protein CASSQVSSDTQYF.

This clonotype was counted a few times. The rearrangement uses TRBV6-1 and TRBJ2-3, with a possible D match to TRBD1 (6 bases). The CDR3 length is 15 residues. V was trimmed by 4 bases and J by 4 bases, leaving 15 bases between them. Germline V CDR1 and CDR2: MNHNS, SASEGT. The CDR3 region has the DNA TGTGCCAGCAGTGTGTACAGGGTCGAGGCAGATACGCAGTATTTT. Protein sequence: CASSVYRVEADTQYF.

Only a few counts were recorded for this clonotype. This chain uses TRBV12-3 or TRBV12-4 with TRBJ2-5; D may be TRBD2 (6 bases). V lost 4 bases to trimming and J lost 1 base, with 16 bases between them. The CDR3 runs to 16 residues. The chain's CDR3 is CASSSVGGATQETQYF. CDR3 DNA sequence: TGTGCCAGCAGTTCTGTTGGAGGGGCGACCCAAGAGACCCAGTACTTC.

This clonotype was observed a few times. CDR3 residues: CASSFPGSQPQHF. In DNA, the CDR3 is TGTGCCAGCAGCTTCCCAGGATCCCAGCCCCAGCATTTT. J is TRBJ1-5 and V is TRBV7-2, with D hard to call. Trimming took off 3 bases at V and 7 bases at J, with 10 bases between the two ends. In germline, CDR1 is SGHTA, CDR2 FQGNSA. This CDR3 contains 13 residues.

A few counts support this clonotype. This chain connects TRBV7-2 to TRBJ2-7, with D maybe TRBD2 (6 bases). The CDR3 totals 15 residues. Germline CDR1 is SGHTA and CDR2 is FQGNSA. Trimming shortened V by 5 bases and J by 0 bases, and 14 bases separated the two germline ends. CDR3 DNA: TGTGCCAGCAGCCCGGGGGTTAGCGGCTCCTACGAGCAGTACTTC. It translates to CASSPGVSGSYEQYF.

This clonotype came up a few times. The chain is built from TRBV27 and TRBJ2-1; TRBD1 matches at 7 bases. Per germline, CDR1 MNHEY and CDR2 SMNVEV (reference sequence). The V segment lost 6 bases and the J segment 4 bases; nucleotides outside the gene matches: 12. The CDR3 contains 16 residues. CDR3 region: CASSSNRGRFYNEQFF. The CDR3 nucleotides read TGTGCCAGCAGCTCGAACAGGGGAAGGTTTTACAATGAGCAGTTCTTC.

The V gene is TRBV20-1, the J gene TRBJ2-3; the D gene could be TRBD1 or TRBD2 (5 bases each). Germline V gene lookup returns CDR1 DFQATT and CDR2 SNEGSKA (reference sequence). The CDR3 spans 14 residues. The ends were cut back, 6 bases at V and 2 bases at J, with 15 bases in the middle. CDR3 sequence reads: CSAPVRGYTDTQYF. CDR3 DNA sequence: TGCAGTGCACCCGTGAGGGGATACACAGATACGCAGTATTTT.

The CDR3: CASRKESGGQETQYF. The CDR3 DNA follows: TGTGCCAGCAGGAAGGAAAGCGGGGGCCAAGAGACCCAGTACTTC. The J gene is TRBJ2-5, the V gene TRBV2; 8 positions agree with TRBD2. The V gene's germline CDR1 is SNHLY and CDR2 FYNNEI. With V trimmed by 6 bases and J by 1 base, 7 bases remained unmatched. The CDR3 is made up of 15 amino acids.

V and J are TRBV11-1 and TRBJ2-1; 10 bases agree with TRBD1. Germline V gene data show CDR1 as SGHAT and CDR2 as FQDESV (reference sequence). The CDR3 has 15 residues. J was trimmed by 9 bases and V by 3 bases; bases with no gene match: 8. CDR3 sequence (DNA): TGTGCCAGCAGCTTCCTTCGGACAGGGGGAGGTGAGCAGTTCTTC. This sequence encodes CASSFLRTGGGEQFF.

This chain connects TRBV6-1 to TRBJ2-5; D gene unclear. Between the trimmed V and J ends, which lost 2 bases and 13 bases, there was a span of 20 bases. The germline gives CDR1 MNHNS, CDR2 SASEGT. The CDR3 spans 14 residues. The CDR3 nucleotides read TGTGCCAGCAGTGAACCCCCTTTTTGGGCGATTGGGTACTTC. Its protein product is CASSEPPFWAIGYF.

CDR3 loop: CASSWPGEAFF. DNA of the CDR3: TGTGCCAGCAGCTGGCCCGGCGAAGCTTTCTTT. The genes are TRBV7-9 and TRBJ1-1, with unresolved D. The CDR3 is 11 residues long. Trimming left V 4 bases short and J 8 bases short, with 8 bases between. Germline V gene sequence: CDR1 SEHNR, CDR2 FQNEAQ (reference sequence).

In this sample, this clonotype turned up many times. CDR3 DNA: TGTGCCAGCAGCTTAGGCCGGGGTTTGAACACTGAAGCTTTCTTT. Translating gives CASSLGRGLNTEAFF. The J gene is TRBJ1-1, the V gene TRBV7-8; D is unclear. CDR1 SGHVS and CDR2 FQNEAQ come from the germline V gene. Deletions cut 1 base from V and 0 bases from J, with 9 bases between. There are 15 residues in the CDR3.

This clonotype appeared a few times. The chain has TRBV7-2 and TRBJ1-6; D is unresolved. The CDR3 spans 18 residues. The germline V gene encodes CDR1 SGHTA and CDR2 FQGNSA. The V end lost 5 bases, the J end lost 1 base, and 18 bases lay between the germline ends. The chain's CDR3 is CASSPRLQRGSYNSPLHF. DNA of the CDR3: TGTGCCAGCAGCCCCCGGCTTCAAAGAGGATCCTATAATTCACCCCTCCACTTT. Looking up the rest from reference TRBV7-2 and TRBJ1-6 gives the full variable domain: GAGVSQSPSNKVTEKGKDVELRCDPISGHTALYWYRQSLGQGLEFLIYFQGNSAPDKSGLPSDRFSAERTGGSVSTLTIQRTQQEDSAVYLCASSPRLQRGSYNSPLHFGNGTRLTVT.

CDR3 bases: TGTGCCATCAGTGTCTGGGGGGGGGGGACAGATACGCAGTATTTT. It encodes CAISVWGGGTDTQYF. The chain recombines TRBV10-3 with TRBJ2-3, with TRBD2 matching 7 bases. After removal of 4 bases from V and 3 bases from J, the junction contained 7 bases not matched to a gene. The CDR3 loop spans 15 amino acids. Germline loops: CDR1 ENHRY, CDR2 SYGVKD.

V gene TRBV7-2 combines with J gene TRBJ2-5; no firm D call. Trimming shortened V by 7 bases and J by 2 bases, and 14 bases separated the two germline ends. Germline CDR1 reads SGHTA; CDR2 reads FQGNSA. The CDR3 loop spans 14 amino acids. This CDR3 is CASTRAPRQETQYF. The CDR3 bases are TGTGCCAGCACCCGAGCACCTAGGCAAGAGACCCAGTACTTC.

The CDR3 DNA sequence: TGTGCCATCAGTGCCCCGGTAGCGGGAAGCACAGATACGCAGTATTTT. Its protein product is CAISAPVAGSTDTQYF. This rearrangement joins TRBV10-3 to TRBJ2-3, with 8 bases lining up with TRBD2. The CDR3 covers 16 residues. Germline CDR1 ENHRY, CDR2 SYGVKD. V lost 4 bases to trimming and J lost 0 bases; unmatched junction nucleotides: 6.

This sequence joins TRBV6-6 and TRBJ2-5; possible D gene TRBD2, 6 bases. V lost 0 bases and J lost 4, with 15 bases in between. The CDR3 contains 16 residues. CDR1 is MNHNY, CDR2 SVGAGI, per germline (reference sequence). This CDR3 reads CASSYSGGGPPETQYF. The CDR3 nucleotides are TGTGCCAGCAGTTACTCAGGCGGAGGGCCGCCAGAGACCCAGTACTTC.

This clonotype occurred once. The rearrangement uses TRBV5-4 and TRBJ1-1; possible D gene TRBD1, 5 bases. CDR1 SGHNT and CDR2 YYREEE come from the germline V gene (reference sequence). V was pared by 3 bases and J by 6 bases, with 15 bases between. This CDR3 comprises 14 residues. The CDR3, as DNA: TGTGCCAGCAGCTCAGACAGTCTCCGCGCTGAAGCTTTCTTT. As protein: CASSSDSLRAEAFF.

This clonotype was detected a few times. The chain employs TRBV12-3 or TRBV12-4 and TRBJ1-2, with 10 bases fitting TRBD1. The trim removed 3 bases at V and 7 bases at J, leaving 8 bases unmatched. The CDR3 consists of 15 residues. The CDR3 region has the DNA TGTGCCAGCAGTTTCCCGGGACAGGGGCCCCTTGGCTACACCTTC. Encoded protein: CASSFPGQGPLGYTF.

This clonotype came up a few times. The chain combines TRBV7-3 with TRBJ2-3; D not resolved. Trimming cost V 5 bases and J 0 bases, with 9 bases left between them. The CDR3 contains 14 residues. Per germline, CDR1 SGHTA and CDR2 FQGTGA. The CDR3 is CASSQTTSTDTQYF. The CDR3 DNA follows: TGTGCCAGCAGCCAGACAACTAGCACAGATACGCAGTATTTT. The full variable domain, completed using reference TRBV7-3 and TRBJ2-3, is GAGVSQTPSNKVTEKGKYVELRCDPISGHTALYWYRQSLGQGPEFLIYFQGTGAADDSGLPNDRFFAVRPEGSVSTLKIQRTERGDSAVYLCASSQTTSTDTQYFGPGTRLTVL.